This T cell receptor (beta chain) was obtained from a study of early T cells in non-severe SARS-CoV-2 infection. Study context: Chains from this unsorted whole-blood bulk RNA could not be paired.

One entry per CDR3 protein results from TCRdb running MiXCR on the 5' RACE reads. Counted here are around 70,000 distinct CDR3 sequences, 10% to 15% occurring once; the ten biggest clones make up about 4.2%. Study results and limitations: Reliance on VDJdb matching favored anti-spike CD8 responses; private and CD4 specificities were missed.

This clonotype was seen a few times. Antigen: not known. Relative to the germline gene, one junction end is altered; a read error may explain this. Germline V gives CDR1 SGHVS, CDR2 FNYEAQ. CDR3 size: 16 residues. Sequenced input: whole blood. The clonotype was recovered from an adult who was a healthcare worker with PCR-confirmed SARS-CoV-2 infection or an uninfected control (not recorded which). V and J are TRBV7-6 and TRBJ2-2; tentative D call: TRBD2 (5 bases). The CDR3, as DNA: TGTGCCAGCAGCCGGACTGTGGCAGCGAACACCGGGGAGCGGTTTTTT. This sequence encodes CASSRTVAANTGERFF.